This record looks at one TCR beta chain sequence and its context. This CDR3 is 14 amino acids long. CDR1 ENHRY and CDR2 SYGVKD come from the germline V gene. This sample is drawn from a study of CXCR3-negative and CXCR3-positive naive CD8 T cells. UMI-tagged TRB cDNA libraries were built via 5' RACE. TCRdb reprocessed the 5' RACE reads and keeps a single row for each CDR3 protein, giving no DNA. Its listing shows approximately 56,000 distinct CDR3 sequences. The chain employs TRBV10-3 and TRBJ1-2; checking the TCRdb D call of TRBD1 is not possible without DNA. The receptor's source is a human donor in good health. Some clones in this sample may be carry-over from other donors' samples. Source material: naive CXCR3- CD8+ T cells from blood. As for subset: CD45RO-CCR7+CD27+CD95- naive CD8+ T cells lacking CXCR3 (TNR3-). The CDR3 loop reads CAISEPGQTYGYTF.